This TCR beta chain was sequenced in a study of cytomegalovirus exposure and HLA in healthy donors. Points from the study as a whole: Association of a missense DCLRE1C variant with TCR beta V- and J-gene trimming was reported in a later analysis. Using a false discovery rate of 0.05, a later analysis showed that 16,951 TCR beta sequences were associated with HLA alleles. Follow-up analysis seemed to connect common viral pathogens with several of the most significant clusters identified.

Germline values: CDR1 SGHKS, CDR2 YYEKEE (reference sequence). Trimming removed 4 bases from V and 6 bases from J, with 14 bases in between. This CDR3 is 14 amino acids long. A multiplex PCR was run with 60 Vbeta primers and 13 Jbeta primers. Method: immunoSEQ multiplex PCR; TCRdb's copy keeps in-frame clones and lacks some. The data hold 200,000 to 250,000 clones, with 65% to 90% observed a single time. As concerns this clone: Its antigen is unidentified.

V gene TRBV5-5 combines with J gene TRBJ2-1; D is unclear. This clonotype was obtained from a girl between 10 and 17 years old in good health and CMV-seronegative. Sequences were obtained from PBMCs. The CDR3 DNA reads TGTGCCAGCAGCGCACAGCAATACGCCAATGAGCAGTTCTTC. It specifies CASSAQQYANEQFF.